The clone carrying this TCR beta chain was detected only a few times. This entry belongs to a study of T-cell memory formation after mild COVID-19. TCRdb recomputed calls from the 5' RACE reads with MiXCR, one row per CDR3 protein. This table holds about 90,000 distinct CDR3 sequences, about 13% found once. The TCR comes from an adult woman who had mild COVID-19 (a few samples of this study predate the infection). Cell type and time point are not known. The sequenced sample was PBMCs or a T cell subset sorted from them (not recorded which).

The CDR3 region has the DNA TGTGCCAGCAGTGAAGTTCCCACTGAAGCTTTCTTT. This sequence encodes CASSEVPTEAFF. The chain joins TRBV6-1 to TRBJ1-1; D gene ambiguous. Deletions cut 1 base from V and 4 bases from J, with 4 bases between. This CDR3 is 12 amino acids long. CDR1 and CDR2 from the germline V gene are MNHNS and SASEGT.